This TCR beta chain was identified during a study of PD-1 blockade in classical Hodgkin lymphoma. Overall study context: Patients got intravenous nivolumab 3 mg/kg every 2 weeks. General study findings and limits: Exclusion removed patients who began nivolumab under 1 year after ASCT. Whoever responded completely had baseline diversity much like that seen in newly diagnosed patients.

Points on this clone: Antigen: not known.

From germline, CDR1 is MNHNY and CDR2 SVGAGI (reference sequence). With 5 bases clipped from V and 9 bases from J, the junction kept 13 bases outside the gene matches. This CDR3 comprises 15 residues. As to time point: cycle 4 day 1 (C4D1), after five to seven weeks of nivolumab. Patients all relapsed after autologous stem cell transplantation, and there was variation in brentuximab vedotin exposure. The protocol was immunoSEQ multiplex PCR, while the TCRdb copy is restricted to in-frame clones and leaves out a portion. Of tens of thousands of clones listed, around 76% are singletons. The source is a human donor with classical Hodgkin lymphoma. Source: peripheral blood mononuclear cells (PBMCs), taken before the fourth cycle of nivolumab. This chain joins TRBV6-6 and TRBJ2-1; 7 bases align to TRBD2. CDR3 coding DNA: TGTGCCAGCAGTGCCAGAGCGGGAATCAGCCTTGAGCAGTTCTTC. Its protein product is CASSARAGISLEQFF.